The rows below give T cell receptor beta chains drawn from one sample of a study of blood T cell repertoires in COVID-19. Profiling relied on immunoSEQ multiplex PCR, and the TCRdb table lists in-frame clones only, not all of them. The repertoire holds more than 200,000 clones, about 90% seen once, with roughly 2.4% in the top ten. Sequenced input: peripheral blood. The source is a woman aged 45 to 65 with acute or convalescent COVID-19. Both conserved end residues are part of each CDR3. Fields, in order: clone size, D gene, V gene, J gene, CDR3 protein, CDR3 DNA. The D gene is left open where the match is weak. Only part of the rows carry a size: once, few, many, or a class if the clone is expanded.

clone size: .
D gene: .
V gene: TRBV7-2
J gene: TRBJ2-1
CDR3 protein: CASSQTGNEQFF
CDR3 DNA: TGTGCCAGCAGCCAAACGGGGAATGAGCAGTTCTTC

clone size: once
D gene: .
V gene: TRBV5-1
J gene: TRBJ1-2
CDR3 protein: CASSLDPPYDGYTF
CDR3 DNA: TGCGCCAGCAGCTTGGACCCCCCCTATGATGGCTACACCTTC

clone size: .
D gene: .
V gene: TRBV10-2
J gene: TRBJ1-5
CDR3 protein: CASTGDSNQPQHF
CDR3 DNA: TGCGCCAGCACAGGCGATAGCAATCAGCCCCAGCATTTT

clone size: .
D gene: .
V gene: TRBV11-3
J gene: TRBJ1-5
CDR3 protein: CASSKGGNQPQHF
CDR3 DNA: TGTGCCAGCAGCAAGGGGGGCAATCAGCCCCAGCATTTT

clone size: .
D gene: TRBD1
V gene: TRBV3-1/TRBV3-2
J gene: TRBJ1-2
CDR3 protein: CASSQLTGGYGYTF
CDR3 DNA: TGTGCCAGCAGCCAACTGACAGGGGGCTATGGCTACACCTTC

clone size: .
D gene: TRBD1
V gene: TRBV19
J gene: TRBJ1-5
CDR3 protein: CASSLDRGPDQPQHF
CDR3 DNA: TGTGCCAGTAGTTTGGACAGGGGACCCGATCAGCCCCAGCATTTT

clone size: .
D gene: .
V gene: TRBV6-5
J gene: TRBJ1-5
CDR3 protein: CASSYSSPGVNQPQHF
CDR3 DNA: TGTGCCAGCAGTTACTCGTCCCCCGGAGTCAATCAGCCCCAGCATTTT

clone size: .
D gene: TRBD1
V gene: TRBV2
J gene: TRBJ1-5
CDR3 protein: CASSGGQGVSQPQHF
CDR3 DNA: TGTGCCAGCAGTGGGGGACAGGGGGTAAGTCAGCCCCAGCATTTT

clone size: .
D gene: TRBD1
V gene: TRBV28
J gene: TRBJ1-1
CDR3 protein: CASSSSRGQFTEAFF
CDR3 DNA: TGTGCCAGCAGTTCCAGCAGGGGGCAGTTCACTGAAGCTTTCTTT

clone size: .
D gene: .
V gene: TRBV7-2
J gene: TRBJ1-1
CDR3 protein: CASSPAQPRANTEAFF
CDR3 DNA: TGTGCCAGCAGCCCTGCCCAACCGCGAGCGAACACTGAAGCTTTCTTT

clone size: .
D gene: .
V gene: TRBV2
J gene: TRBJ1-1
CDR3 protein: CASRVEGSTEAFF
CDR3 DNA: TGTGCCAGCAGAGTGGAGGGATCCACTGAAGCTTTCTTT

clone size: .
D gene: .
V gene: TRBV14
J gene: TRBJ1-1
CDR3 protein: CASSPQGMGEAFF
CDR3 DNA: TGTGCCAGCAGCCCCCAGGGAATGGGTGAAGCTTTCTTT

clone size: .
D gene: TRBD2
V gene: TRBV5-1
J gene: TRBJ2-3
CDR3 protein: CASSLQLAGRPEDTQYF
CDR3 DNA: TGCGCCAGCAGCCTGCAGCTAGCGGGAAGGCCGGAAGATACGCAGTATTTT

clone size: .
D gene: TRBD1
V gene: TRBV18
J gene: TRBJ1-2
CDR3 protein: CASSPDRERGYTF
CDR3 DNA: TGTGCCAGCTCACCGGACAGGGAACGTGGCTACACCTTC

clone size: .
D gene: TRBD1
V gene: TRBV19
J gene: TRBJ1-4
CDR3 protein: CASNLGGGGNEKLFF
CDR3 DNA: TGTGCCAGTAACCTAGGAGGGGGCGGCAATGAAAAACTGTTTTTT

clone size: few
D gene: TRBD1
V gene: TRBV24-1
J gene: TRBJ2-2
CDR3 protein: CATSDPDRRNTGELFF
CDR3 DNA: TGTGCCACCAGTGATCCGGACAGGAGGAACACCGGGGAGCTGTTTTTT

clone size: few
D gene: TRBD1
V gene: TRBV4-3
J gene: TRBJ1-2
CDR3 protein: CASSRLQGADGYTF
CDR3 DNA: TGCGCCAGCAGCCGCCTACAGGGGGCAGATGGCTACACCTTC

clone size: .
D gene: TRBD1
V gene: TRBV12-3/TRBV12-4
J gene: TRBJ1-2
CDR3 protein: CASNQQGLDGYTF
CDR3 DNA: TGTGCCAGCAACCAACAGGGGCTCGATGGCTACACCTTC

clone size: .
D gene: TRBD2
V gene: TRBV5-4
J gene: TRBJ2-1
CDR3 protein: CASSLSVGTSGVVGEQFF
CDR3 DNA: TGTGCCAGCAGCTTGTCTGTAGGGACTAGCGGGGTGGTGGGTGAGCAGTTCTTC

clone size: few
D gene: .
V gene: TRBV11-2
J gene: TRBJ1-5
CDR3 protein: CASSLGHSNQPQHF
CDR3 DNA: TGTGCCAGCAGCTTGGGACATAGCAATCAGCCCCAGCATTTT

clone size: once
D gene: .
V gene: TRBV7-2
J gene: TRBJ1-3
CDR3 protein: CASSLDGLTIYF
CDR3 DNA: TGTGCCAGCAGCTTAGATGGACTCACCATATATTTT

clone size: .
D gene: TRBD2
V gene: TRBV19
J gene: TRBJ2-7
CDR3 protein: CASSISAGGPSYEQYF
CDR3 DNA: TGTGCCAGTAGTATTTCGGCGGGAGGCCCCTCCTACGAGCAGTACTTC

clone size: .
D gene: TRBD1
V gene: TRBV30
J gene: TRBJ1-4
CDR3 protein: CAWTSWGTGKLFF
CDR3 DNA: TGTGCCTGGACTAGTTGGGGGACAGGAAAACTGTTTTTT

clone size: .
D gene: TRBD1
V gene: TRBV7-9
J gene: TRBJ2-7
CDR3 protein: CASSLPDRVAVQYF
CDR3 DNA: TGTGCCAGCAGCTTACCTGACAGGGTCGCCGTGCAGTACTTC

clone size: .
D gene: TRBD1
V gene: TRBV30
J gene: TRBJ2-7
CDR3 protein: CAWSISGGGNEQYF
CDR3 DNA: TGTGCCTGGAGTATATCAGGGGGCGGAAACGAGCAGTACTTC

clone size: .
D gene: .
V gene: TRBV29-1
J gene: TRBJ2-1
CDR3 protein: CSGRVYYNEQFF
CDR3 DNA: TGCAGCGGCCGGGTATACTACAATGAGCAGTTCTTC

clone size: .
D gene: .
V gene: TRBV29-1
J gene: TRBJ1-1
CDR3 protein: CSVEEGREGTEAFF
CDR3 DNA: TGCAGCGTTGAGGAGGGCAGGGAGGGCACTGAAGCTTTCTTT

clone size: .
D gene: .
V gene: TRBV7-8
J gene: TRBJ2-5
CDR3 protein: CASSPWGVQETQYF
CDR3 DNA: TGTGCCAGCAGCCCTTGGGGAGTCCAAGAGACCCAGTACTTC

clone size: .
D gene: TRBD1
V gene: TRBV19
J gene: TRBJ1-2
CDR3 protein: CASSTGTATSYGYTF
CDR3 DNA: TGTGCCAGTAGTACCGGGACAGCGACGTCTTATGGCTACACCTTC

clone size: .
D gene: .
V gene: TRBV6-6
J gene: TRBJ2-5
CDR3 protein: CASSSRGEETQYF
CDR3 DNA: TGTGCCAGCAGTTCCAGGGGGGAAGAGACCCAGTACTTC

clone size: .
D gene: .
V gene: TRBV3-1/TRBV3-2
J gene: TRBJ2-7
CDR3 protein: CASSDRTLYEQYF
CDR3 DNA: TGTGCCAGTTCCGACAGAACCCTCTACGAGCAGTACTTC

clone size: .
D gene: TRBD1
V gene: TRBV7-2
J gene: TRBJ2-2
CDR3 protein: CASSSQGAGTGELFF
CDR3 DNA: TGTGCCAGCAGTTCACAGGGGGCCGGCACCGGGGAGCTGTTTTTT

clone size: .
D gene: TRBD1
V gene: TRBV29-1
J gene: TRBJ2-1
CDR3 protein: CSAEGTGRNEQFF
CDR3 DNA: TGCAGCGCCGAGGGGACAGGCCGCAATGAGCAGTTCTTC

clone size: .
D gene: .
V gene: TRBV6-5
J gene: TRBJ1-2
CDR3 protein: CASSYSTDSLYGYTF
CDR3 DNA: TGTGCCAGCAGTTACAGTACAGATTCACTGTATGGCTACACCTTC

clone size: .
D gene: .
V gene: TRBV6-2/TRBV6-3
J gene: TRBJ1-1
CDR3 protein: CASSYSQGNTEAFF
CDR3 DNA: TGTGCCAGCAGTTACTCACAGGGGAACACTGAAGCTTTCTTT

clone size: .
D gene: .
V gene: TRBV24-1
J gene: TRBJ2-3
CDR3 protein: CATSDASAVSDTQYF
CDR3 DNA: TGTGCCACCAGTGATGCGTCTGCGGTTTCAGATACGCAGTATTTT

clone size: once
D gene: TRBD2
V gene: TRBV10-3
J gene: TRBJ2-3
CDR3 protein: CAIRLAGASTDTQYF
CDR3 DNA: TGTGCCATCAGGTTAGCGGGTGCTAGCACAGATACGCAGTATTTT

clone size: .
D gene: .
V gene: TRBV3-1/TRBV3-2
J gene: TRBJ2-7
CDR3 protein: CASSQDAVYEQYF
CDR3 DNA: TGTGCCAGCAGCCAAGATGCGGTTTACGAGCAGTACTTC

clone size: .
D gene: TRBD2
V gene: TRBV7-2
J gene: TRBJ2-5
CDR3 protein: CASSLVGSGRIQETQYF
CDR3 DNA: TGTGCCAGCAGCTTAGTAGGTAGCGGGAGGATCCAGGAGACCCAGTACTTC

clone size: .
D gene: TRBD2
V gene: TRBV3-1/TRBV3-2
J gene: TRBJ2-1
CDR3 protein: CASSQVGTSANNEQFF
CDR3 DNA: TGTGCCAGCAGCCAAGTAGGGACTAGCGCTAACAATGAGCAGTTCTTC

clone size: .
D gene: .
V gene: TRBV3-1/TRBV3-2
J gene: TRBJ1-1
CDR3 protein: CASSQDKGRKSTEAFF
CDR3 DNA: TGTGCCAGCAGCCAAGATAAAGGCAGGAAGTCCACTGAAGCTTTCTTT

clone size: .
D gene: .
V gene: TRBV6-5
J gene: TRBJ1-1
CDR3 protein: CASRLSGEGTEAFF
CDR3 DNA: TGTGCCAGCAGATTGTCAGGGGAAGGTACTGAAGCTTTCTTT

clone size: .
D gene: .
V gene: TRBV7-2
J gene: TRBJ1-1
CDR3 protein: CASSLGPGNTEAFF
CDR3 DNA: TGTGCCAGCAGCTTAGGTCCGGGGAACACTGAAGCTTTCTTT

clone size: .
D gene: .
V gene: TRBV27
J gene: TRBJ1-5
CDR3 protein: CASSYTGINQPQHF
CDR3 DNA: TGTGCCAGCAGTTACACAGGAATCAATCAGCCCCAGCATTTT